Listed here are 17 T cell receptor beta chains from one sample, sequenced in a study of control samples from healthy donors and cancer patients. Using immunoSEQ multiplex PCR, the repertoire was profiled, and TCRdb retains in-frame clones only, with some absent. This sample carries tens of thousands of clones, around 87% of them seen once, and the ten largest clones take 20% to 25%. Sequencing was carried out using blood. These receptors came from a man aged 45 to 65 in good health.

The CDR3 DNA reads TGTGCCAGCGGGTCCGGGGGGCGGCATGGCTACACCTTC. It yields the protein CASGSGGRHGYTF. This chain connects TRBV12-3 or TRBV12-4 to TRBJ1-2, with D maybe TRBD1 (6 bases). V lost 8 bases and J lost 6, with 16 bases in between. The CDR3 runs 13 residues.

This clone was seen just once. This chain uses TRBV10-3 with TRBJ1-4, with D maybe TRBD1 (5 bases). Germline assignment: CDR1 ENHRY and CDR2 SYGVKD. Trimming stripped 0 bases from V and 3 bases from J, with 5 bases between. The CDR3 covers 14 residues. CDR3 DNA sequence: TGTGCCATCAGTGAGTCGACAGCTAATGAAAAACTGTTTTTT. It codes for CAISESTANEKLFF.

The V and J genes are TRBV13 and TRBJ2-2, with D perhaps TRBD2 (5 bases). V lost 2 bases, J lost 7 bases, and 8 bases lay in between. The CDR3 contains 13 residues. Germline assignment: CDR1 PRHDT and CDR2 FYEKMQ (reference sequence). In nucleotides, the CDR3 is TGTGCCAGCAGCTTATGGGAGCACGGGGAGCTGTTTTTT. Translation: CASSLWEHGELFF.

The chain uses TRBV27 and TRBJ2-3; 7 bases are a match to TRBD2. This CDR3 is 15 amino acids long. V gave up 2 bases and J gave up 5 bases; unmatched junction bases: 7. The V gene's germline CDR1 is MNHEY and CDR2 SMNVEV (reference sequence). The CDR3 protein is CASSLRAGRVDTQYF. The CDR3 nucleotides are TGTGCCAGCAGTTTAAGAGCGGGAAGGGTAGATACGCAGTATTTT.

This chain joins TRBV15 and TRBJ1-5; D not certain. The CDR3 sequence is 17 residues long. Germline V CDR1 and CDR2: LNHNV, YYDKDF (reference sequence). The V and J ends lost 0 bases and 6 bases respectively, with 18 bases between them. The CDR3: CATSREGIKGRGQPQHF. CDR3 bases: TGTGCCACCAGCAGAGAGGGTATTAAAGGGAGAGGTCAGCCCCAGCATTTT.

This clone was detected a few times. This chain links TRBV28 with TRBJ2-3, with a possible D match to TRBD1 (5 bases). V was trimmed by 6 bases and J by 2 bases, leaving 15 bases between them. Germline CDR1 MDHEN, CDR2 SYDVKM. This CDR3 comprises 15 residues. The CDR3 loop is CASRRNRLITDTQYF. The DNA of the CDR3 is TGTGCCAGCAGGCGTAACAGGCTGATCACAGATACGCAGTATTTT. The full variable domain, in which reference TRBV28 and TRBJ2-3 provide the parts outside the CDR3, is DVKVTQSSRYLVKRTGEKVFLECVQDMDHENMFWYRQDPGLGLRLIYFSYDVKMKEKGDIPEGYSVSREKKERFSLILESASTNQTSMYLCASRRNRLITDTQYFGPGTRLTVL.

The sample holds a few counts of this clone. The DNA for the CDR3 is TGTGCCAGCAGCTTTAAAGGGGGGTACGAGCAGTACGTC. As protein: CASSFKGGYEQYV. The chain recombines TRBV7-2 with TRBJ2-7; D may correspond to TRBD1 or TRBD2 (6 bases each). The CDR3 totals 13 residues. CDR1 and CDR2 from the germline V gene are SGHTA and FQGNSA. The V gene lost 3 bases and the J gene lost 4 bases, with 10 bases spanning the gap.

This chain uses TRBV4-1 with TRBJ2-3; D not resolved. CDR3 length: 14 amino acids. Looked up from germline, CDR1 is MGHRA and CDR2 is YSYEKL. Trimming shortened V by 0 bases and J by 2 bases, and 6 bases separated the two germline ends. The CDR3: CASSQDGFTDTQYF. DNA for the CDR3: TGCGCCAGCAGCCAAGACGGATTCACAGATACGCAGTATTTT.

This chain joins TRBV18 and TRBJ1-2, with TRBD1 as a possible D gene (6 bases). The length of the CDR3 is 16 residues. Germline-derived CDR1 and CDR2 are KGHSH and LQKENI. V shed 4 bases and J shed 4 bases, with 19 bases lying between them. The CDR3 protein is CASSRYQGSTPYGYTF. The CDR3 region has the DNA TGTGCCAGCTCACGTTATCAGGGGTCCACTCCCTATGGCTACACCTTC.

V gene TRBV18 combines with J gene TRBJ1-3, with 7 bases lining up with TRBD1. Trimming cost V 3 bases and J 3 bases; bases outside gene matches: 8. The germline gives CDR1 KGHSH, CDR2 LQKENI. The CDR3 sequence is 16 residues long. The CDR3 DNA is TGTGCCAGCTCACCTCTGAACAGGGGAGGTGGAAACACCATATATTTT. Its translation is CASSPLNRGGGNTIYF.

V gene TRBV27 combines with J gene TRBJ2-1; D might be TRBD1 (6 bases). The CDR3 extends over 16 amino acids. V gave up 2 bases and J gave up 4 bases, with 15 bases separating them. Germline CDR1 is MNHEY and CDR2 is SMNVEV (reference sequence). The CDR3 DNA follows: TGTGCCAGCAGTTTACGGCTAGGACAGACATACAATGAGCAGTTCTTC. Its protein is CASSLRLGQTYNEQFF.

This clone appeared a single time. CDR3 sequence reads: CASSLGLLAGVYEQYF. The CDR3 coding sequence is TGCGCCAGCAGCTTGGGGCTTCTAGCGGGAGTCTACGAGCAGTACTTC. The gene calls are TRBV5-1 and TRBJ2-7; 10 nucleotides agree with TRBD2. Trimming removed 0 bases from V and 3 bases from J; junction bases left unmatched: 6. The CDR3 has 16 residues. In germline, CDR1 is SGHRS, CDR2 YFSETQ.

This chain joins TRBV6-6 and TRBJ1-1; D remains unclear. The CDR3 covers 13 residues. Per the germline V gene, CDR1 is MNHNY and CDR2 is SVGAGI (reference sequence). Trimming pared 6 bases from V and 5 bases from J, leaving 13 bases between. Here the CDR3 DNA reads TGTGCCAGCAGCCCGTCCTTAGGGACTGAAGCTTTCTTT. Residues: CASSPSLGTEAFF.

This sequence joins TRBV6-5 and TRBJ2-7; no clear D gene. The CDR3 runs 12 residues. Trimming shortened V by 6 bases and J by 3 bases, and 9 bases separated the two germline ends. Germline V lookup: CDR1 MNHEY, CDR2 SVGAGI. The CDR3: CASRMSNYEQYV. CDR3 nucleotide sequence: TGTGCCAGCAGAATGAGTAACTACGAGCAGTACGTC.

DNA for the CDR3: TGCGCAACTGTCGGGGGGTTTGGCAGCAATCAGCCCCAGCATTTT. It encodes CATVGGFGSNQPQHF. This chain joins TRBV10-1 and TRBJ1-5, with D tentatively TRBD1 (5 bases). Germline values: CDR1 WNHNN, CDR2 SYGVQD (reference sequence). The CDR3 runs to 15 residues.

The chain recombines TRBV6-2 or TRBV6-3 with TRBJ1-1, with D uncertain. Germline values: CDR1 MNHEY, CDR2 SVGEGT. The CDR3 runs to 12 residues. The V end was cut by 5 bases, the J end by 4 bases, with 8 bases between. CDR3 sequence (DNA): TGTGCCAGCAGTGTGATGAGCACTGAAGCTTTCTTT. Translated: CASSVMSTEAFF.

The chain recombines TRBV23-1 with TRBJ1-2, with 8 bases fitting TRBD1. TRBV23-1 is filed as an ORF, its function uncertain. The CDR3 runs to 15 residues. The trim removed 6 bases at V and 1 base at J, leaving 7 bases unmatched. CDR3 sequence reads: CASSDRQGINYGYTF. DNA for the CDR3: TGCGCCAGCAGCGACAGACAGGGGATTAACTATGGCTACACCTTC.